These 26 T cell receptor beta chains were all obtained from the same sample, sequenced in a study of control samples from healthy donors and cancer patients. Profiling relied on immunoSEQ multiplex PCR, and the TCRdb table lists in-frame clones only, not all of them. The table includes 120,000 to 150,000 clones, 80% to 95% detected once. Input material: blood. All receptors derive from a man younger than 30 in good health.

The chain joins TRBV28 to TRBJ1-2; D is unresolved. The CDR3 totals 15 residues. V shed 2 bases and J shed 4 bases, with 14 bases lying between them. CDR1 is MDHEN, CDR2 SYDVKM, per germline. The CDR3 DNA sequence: TGTGCCAGCAGTTTAATTTCCCCAGTACCCTATGGCTACACCTTC. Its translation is CASSLISPVPYGYTF.

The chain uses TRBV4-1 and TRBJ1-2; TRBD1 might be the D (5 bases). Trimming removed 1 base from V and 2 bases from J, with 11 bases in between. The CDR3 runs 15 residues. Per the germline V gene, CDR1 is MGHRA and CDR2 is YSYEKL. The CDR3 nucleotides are TGCGCCAGCAGCCAAGCGCAGGGAGACAACTATGGCTACACCTTC. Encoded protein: CASSQAQGDNYGYTF.

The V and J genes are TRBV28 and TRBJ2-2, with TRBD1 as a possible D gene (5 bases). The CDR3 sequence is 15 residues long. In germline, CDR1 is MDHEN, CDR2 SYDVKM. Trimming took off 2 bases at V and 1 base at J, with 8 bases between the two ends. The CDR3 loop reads CASSLGRENTGELFF. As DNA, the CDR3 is TGTGCCAGCAGTTTAGGCAGGGAGAACACCGGGGAGCTGTTTTTT.

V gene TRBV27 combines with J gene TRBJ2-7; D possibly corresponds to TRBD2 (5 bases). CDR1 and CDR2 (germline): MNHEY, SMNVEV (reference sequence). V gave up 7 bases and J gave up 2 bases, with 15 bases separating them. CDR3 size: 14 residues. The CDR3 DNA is TGTGCCAGCAAACAACTAGTGCCCCCCTACGAGCAGTACTTC. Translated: CASKQLVPPYEQYF.

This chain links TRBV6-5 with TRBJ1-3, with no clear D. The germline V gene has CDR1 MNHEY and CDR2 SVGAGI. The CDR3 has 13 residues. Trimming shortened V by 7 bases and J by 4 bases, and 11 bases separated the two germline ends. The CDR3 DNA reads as TGTGCCAGCATTGCGACGGGAGGAAACACCATATATTTT. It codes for CASIATGGNTIYF.

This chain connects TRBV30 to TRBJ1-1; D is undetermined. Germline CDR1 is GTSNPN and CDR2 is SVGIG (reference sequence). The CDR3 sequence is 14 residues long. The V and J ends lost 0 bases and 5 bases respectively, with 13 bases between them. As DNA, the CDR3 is TGTGCCTGGAGTGTAACCCCAGGAGGAACTGAAGCTTTCTTT. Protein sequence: CAWSVTPGGTEAFF.

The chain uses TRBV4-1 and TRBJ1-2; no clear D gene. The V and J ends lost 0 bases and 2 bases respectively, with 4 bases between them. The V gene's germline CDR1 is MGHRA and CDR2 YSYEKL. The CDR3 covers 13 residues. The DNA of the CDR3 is TGCGCCAGCAGCCAAGATGGGAACTATGGCTACACCTTC. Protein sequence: CASSQDGNYGYTF.

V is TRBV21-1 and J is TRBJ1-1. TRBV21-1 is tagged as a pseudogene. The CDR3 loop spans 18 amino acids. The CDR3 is CASSKGEHRYTPNTEAFF. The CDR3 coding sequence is TGTGCCAGCAGCAAAGGTGAACATCGCTATACCCCGAACACTGAAGCTTTCTTT.

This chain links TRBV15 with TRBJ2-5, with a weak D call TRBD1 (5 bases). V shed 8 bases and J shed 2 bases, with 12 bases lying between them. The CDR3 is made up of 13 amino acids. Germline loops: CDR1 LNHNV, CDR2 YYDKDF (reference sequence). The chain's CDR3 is CATGWGPQETQYF. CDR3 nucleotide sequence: TGTGCCACCGGCTGGGGCCCTCAAGAGACCCAGTACTTC.

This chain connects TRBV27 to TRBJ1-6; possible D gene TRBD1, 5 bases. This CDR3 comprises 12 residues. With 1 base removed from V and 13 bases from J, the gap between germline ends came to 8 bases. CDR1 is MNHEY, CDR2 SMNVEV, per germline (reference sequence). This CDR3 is CASSLWGDPLHF. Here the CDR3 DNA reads TGTGCCAGCAGTTTATGGGGGGACCCCCTCCACTTT.

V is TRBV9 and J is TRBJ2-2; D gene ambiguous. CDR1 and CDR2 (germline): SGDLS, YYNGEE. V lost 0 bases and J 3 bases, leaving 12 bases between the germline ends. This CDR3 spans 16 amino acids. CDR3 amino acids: CASSVAVFPYTGELFF. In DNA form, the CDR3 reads TGTGCCAGCAGCGTAGCGGTATTCCCCTACACCGGGGAGCTGTTTTTT.

The CDR3 DNA reads TGTGCCAGCAGCTTGGGGGGAACCTACCAAGAGACCCAGTACTTC. Amino acids: CASSLGGTYQETQYF. V gene TRBV11-3 combines with J gene TRBJ2-5; D is possibly TRBD2 (6 bases). The germline V gene encodes CDR1 SGHNT and CDR2 YENEEA. With 3 bases removed from V and 0 bases from J, the gap between germline ends came to 11 bases. The CDR3 is made up of 15 amino acids.

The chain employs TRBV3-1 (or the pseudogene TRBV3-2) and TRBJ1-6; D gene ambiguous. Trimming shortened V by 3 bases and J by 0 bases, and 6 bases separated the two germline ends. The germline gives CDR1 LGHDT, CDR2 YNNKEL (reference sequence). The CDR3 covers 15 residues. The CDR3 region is CASSHQTSYNSPLHF. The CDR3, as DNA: TGTGCCAGCAGCCACCAGACCTCCTATAATTCACCCCTCCACTTT.

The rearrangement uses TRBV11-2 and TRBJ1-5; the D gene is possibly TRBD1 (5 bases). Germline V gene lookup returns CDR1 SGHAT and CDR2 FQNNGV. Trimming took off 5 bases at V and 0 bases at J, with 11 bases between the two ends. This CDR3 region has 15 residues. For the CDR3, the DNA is TGTGCCAGCAGCCCGGGACCATATAGCAATCAGCCCCAGCATTTT. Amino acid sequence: CASSPGPYSNQPQHF. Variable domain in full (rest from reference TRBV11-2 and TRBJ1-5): EAGVAQSPRYKIIEKRQSVAFWCNPISGHATLYWYQQILGQGPKLLIQFQNNGVVDDSQLPKDRFSAERLKGVDSTLKIQPAKLEDSAVYLCASSPGPYSNQPQHFGDGTRLSIL.

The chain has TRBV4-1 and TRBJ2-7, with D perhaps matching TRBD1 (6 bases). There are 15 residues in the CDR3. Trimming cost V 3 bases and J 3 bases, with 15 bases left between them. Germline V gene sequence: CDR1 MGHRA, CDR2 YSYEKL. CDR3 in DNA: TGCGCCAGCAGCCACCGACAGGCTGGCAACTACGAGCAGTACTTC. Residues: CASSHRQAGNYEQYF.

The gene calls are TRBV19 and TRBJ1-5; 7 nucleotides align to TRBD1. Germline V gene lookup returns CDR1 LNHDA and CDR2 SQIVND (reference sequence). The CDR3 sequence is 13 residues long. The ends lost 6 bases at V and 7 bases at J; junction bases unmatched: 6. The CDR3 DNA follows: TGTGCCAGTAGCGACTCCAGGGGGCAGCCCCAGCATTTT. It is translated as CASSDSRGQPQHF.

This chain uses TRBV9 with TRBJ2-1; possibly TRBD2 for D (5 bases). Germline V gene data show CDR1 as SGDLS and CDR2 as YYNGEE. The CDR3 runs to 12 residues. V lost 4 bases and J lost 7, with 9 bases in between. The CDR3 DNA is TGTGCCAGCAGCACACTAGTGAATGAGCAGTTCTTC. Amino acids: CASSTLVNEQFF.

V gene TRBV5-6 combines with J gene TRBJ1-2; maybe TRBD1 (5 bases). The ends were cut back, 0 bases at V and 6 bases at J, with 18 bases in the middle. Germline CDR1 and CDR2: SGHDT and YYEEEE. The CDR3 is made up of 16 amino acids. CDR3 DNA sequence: TGTGCCAGCAGCTTGGTGGGGGTCGGAGCCCATCATGGCTACACCTTC. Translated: CASSLVGVGAHHGYTF.

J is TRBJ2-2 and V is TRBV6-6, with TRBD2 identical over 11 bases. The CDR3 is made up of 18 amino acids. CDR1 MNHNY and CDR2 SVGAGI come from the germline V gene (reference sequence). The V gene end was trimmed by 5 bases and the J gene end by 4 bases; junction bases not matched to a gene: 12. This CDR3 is CASSQLTSGIVSTGELFF. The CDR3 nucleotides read TGTGCCAGCAGTCAGCTGACTAGCGGGATAGTGAGCACCGGGGAGCTGTTTTTT.

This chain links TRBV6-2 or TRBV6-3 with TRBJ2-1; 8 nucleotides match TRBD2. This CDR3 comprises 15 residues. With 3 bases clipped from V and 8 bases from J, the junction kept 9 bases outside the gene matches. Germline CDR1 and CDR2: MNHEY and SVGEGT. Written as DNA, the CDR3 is TGTGCCAGCAGTTATGGCGGGAGGAGGAGTTATGAGCAGTTCTTC. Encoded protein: CASSYGGRRSYEQFF.

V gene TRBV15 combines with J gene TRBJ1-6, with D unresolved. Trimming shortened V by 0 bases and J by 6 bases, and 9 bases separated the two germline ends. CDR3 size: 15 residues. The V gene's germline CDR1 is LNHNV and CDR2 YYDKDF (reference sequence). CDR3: CATSRDLRGNSPLHF. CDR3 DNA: TGTGCCACCAGCAGAGATCTGCGGGGTAATTCACCCCTCCACTTT.

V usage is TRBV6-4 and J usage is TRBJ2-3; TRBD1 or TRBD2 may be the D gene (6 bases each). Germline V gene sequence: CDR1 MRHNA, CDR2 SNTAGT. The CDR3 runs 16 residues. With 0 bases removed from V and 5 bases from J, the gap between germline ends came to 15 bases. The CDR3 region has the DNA TGTGCCAGCAGTGACTCGAAGGAGGGGGGCATAGATACGCAGTATTTT. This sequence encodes CASSDSKEGGIDTQYF.

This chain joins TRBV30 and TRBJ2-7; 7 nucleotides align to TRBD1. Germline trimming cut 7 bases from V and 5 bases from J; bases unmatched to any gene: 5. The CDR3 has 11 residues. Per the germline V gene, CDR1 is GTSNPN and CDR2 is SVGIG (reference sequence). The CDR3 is CASTGIHEQYF. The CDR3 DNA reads TGTGCCTCGACAGGGATCCACGAGCAGTACTTC. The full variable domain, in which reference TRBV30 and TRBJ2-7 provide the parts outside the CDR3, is SQTIHQWPATLVQPVGSPLSLECTVEGTSNPNLYWYRQAAGRGLQLLFYSVGIGQISSEVPQNLSASRPQDRQFILSSKKLLLSDSGFYLCASTGIHEQYFGPGTRLTVT.

The CDR3: CASSKGGDGKNIQYF. CDR3 sequence (DNA): TGTGCCAGCAGCAAGGGAGGGGACGGGAAAAACATTCAGTACTTC. V and J are TRBV9 and TRBJ2-4; 7 bases are shared with TRBD2. Germline CDR1 is SGDLS and CDR2 is YYNGEE. The CDR3 runs to 15 residues. After removal of 4 bases from V and 4 bases from J, the junction contained 8 bases not matched to a gene.

For the CDR3, the DNA is TGTGCCAGCAGCGTCACAGGAACCTATAATTCACCCCTCCACTTT. This encodes CASSVTGTYNSPLHF. This chain joins TRBV9 and TRBJ1-6, with D possibly being TRBD1 (5 bases). Germline-derived CDR1 and CDR2 are SGDLS and YYNGEE. Trimming took off 2 bases at V and 2 bases at J, with 8 bases between the two ends. The CDR3 has 15 amino acids.

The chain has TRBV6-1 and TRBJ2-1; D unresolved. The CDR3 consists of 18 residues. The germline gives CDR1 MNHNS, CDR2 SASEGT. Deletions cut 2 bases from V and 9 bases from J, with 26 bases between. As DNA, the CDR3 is TGTGCCAGCAGTGAAAGATGGCTATCTTACTCCCACCGGTTTGAGCAGTTCTTC. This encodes CASSERWLSYSHRFEQFF.